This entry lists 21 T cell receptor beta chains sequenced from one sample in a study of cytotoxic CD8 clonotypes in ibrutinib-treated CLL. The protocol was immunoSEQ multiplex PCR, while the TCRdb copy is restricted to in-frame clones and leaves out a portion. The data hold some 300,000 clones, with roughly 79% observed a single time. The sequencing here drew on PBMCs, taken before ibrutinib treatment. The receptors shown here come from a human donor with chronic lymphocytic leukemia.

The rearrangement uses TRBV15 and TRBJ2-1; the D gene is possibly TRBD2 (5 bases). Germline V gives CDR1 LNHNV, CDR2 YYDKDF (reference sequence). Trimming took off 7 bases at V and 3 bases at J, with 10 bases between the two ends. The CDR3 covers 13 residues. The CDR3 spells CATNPTNYNEQFF. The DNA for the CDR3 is TGTGCCACCAATCCGACTAACTACAATGAGCAGTTCTTC.

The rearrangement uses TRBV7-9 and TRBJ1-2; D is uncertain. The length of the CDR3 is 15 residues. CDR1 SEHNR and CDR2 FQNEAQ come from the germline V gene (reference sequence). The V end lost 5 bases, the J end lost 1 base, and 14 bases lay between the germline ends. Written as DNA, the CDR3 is TGTGCCAGCAGCCCAACGGCCGGGGATAACTATGGCTACACCTTC. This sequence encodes CASSPTAGDNYGYTF.

The CDR3 loop is CASTDPGQGREGYTF. The CDR3 coding sequence is TGTGCCAGCACCGATCCGGGACAGGGCAGGGAAGGCTACACCTTC. This sequence joins TRBV6-6 and TRBJ1-2; 9 bases are shared with TRBD1. CDR3 size: 15 residues. CDR1 is MNHNY, CDR2 SVGAGI, per germline (reference sequence). Trimming at V came to 7 bases and at J to 8 bases, leaving 14 bases not matched to a gene.

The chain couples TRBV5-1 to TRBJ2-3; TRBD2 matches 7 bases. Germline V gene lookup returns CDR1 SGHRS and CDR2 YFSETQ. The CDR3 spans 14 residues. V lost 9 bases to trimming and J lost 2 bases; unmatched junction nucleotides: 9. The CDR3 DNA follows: TGCGCCACCCGTCTAGCGGTAACCACAGATACGCAGTATTTT. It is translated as CATRLAVTTDTQYF.

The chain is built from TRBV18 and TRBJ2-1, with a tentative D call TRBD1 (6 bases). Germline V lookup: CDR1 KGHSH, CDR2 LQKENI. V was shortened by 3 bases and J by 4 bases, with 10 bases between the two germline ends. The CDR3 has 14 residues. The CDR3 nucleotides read TGTGCCAGCTCACCTCAAGGACAGTACAATGAGCAGTTCTTC. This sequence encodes CASSPQGQYNEQFF.

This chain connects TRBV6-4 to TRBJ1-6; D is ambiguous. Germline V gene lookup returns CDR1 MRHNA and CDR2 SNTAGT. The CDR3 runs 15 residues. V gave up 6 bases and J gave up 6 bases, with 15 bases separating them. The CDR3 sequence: CASSQGRLGNSPLHF. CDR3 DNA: TGTGCCAGCAGCCAAGGGAGGTTGGGTAATTCACCCCTCCACTTT.

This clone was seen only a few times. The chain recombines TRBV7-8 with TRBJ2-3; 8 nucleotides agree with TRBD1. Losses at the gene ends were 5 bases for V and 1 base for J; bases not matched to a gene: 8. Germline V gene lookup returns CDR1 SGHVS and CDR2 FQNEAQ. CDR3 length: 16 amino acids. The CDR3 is CASSDGTGWRTDTQYF. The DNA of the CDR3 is TGTGCCAGCAGCGACGGGACAGGCTGGCGCACAGATACGCAGTATTTT.

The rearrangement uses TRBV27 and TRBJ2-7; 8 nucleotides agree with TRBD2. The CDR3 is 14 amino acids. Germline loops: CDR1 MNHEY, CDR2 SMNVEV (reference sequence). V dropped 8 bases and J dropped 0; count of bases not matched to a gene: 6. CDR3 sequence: CASQGRGGSYEQYF. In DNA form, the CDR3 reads TGTGCCAGCCAGGGACGGGGGGGCTCCTACGAGCAGTACTTC.

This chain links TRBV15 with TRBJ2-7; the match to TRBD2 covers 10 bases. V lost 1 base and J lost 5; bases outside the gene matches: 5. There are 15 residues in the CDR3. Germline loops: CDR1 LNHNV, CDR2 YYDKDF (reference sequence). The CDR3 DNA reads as TGTGCCACCAGCAGAGCCGGGACTAGCGTGAACGAGCAGTACTTC. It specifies CATSRAGTSVNEQYF.

CDR3 region: CASSVYRAMNTEAFF. As DNA, the CDR3 is TGTGCCAGCAGTGTATACAGGGCGATGAACACTGAAGCTTTCTTT. The chain employs TRBV28 and TRBJ1-1, with D possibly being TRBD1 (6 bases). The CDR3 length is 15 residues. Germline V gene sequence: CDR1 MDHEN, CDR2 SYDVKM. V lost 5 bases and J 0 bases, leaving 13 bases between the germline ends.

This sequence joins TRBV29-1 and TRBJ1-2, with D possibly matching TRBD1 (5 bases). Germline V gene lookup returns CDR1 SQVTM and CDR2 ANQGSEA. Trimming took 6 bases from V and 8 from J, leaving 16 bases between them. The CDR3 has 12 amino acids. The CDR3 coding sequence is TGCAGCGTGAGTTCTCAGGGCGGGGGCTACACCTTC. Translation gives CSVSSQGGGYTF.

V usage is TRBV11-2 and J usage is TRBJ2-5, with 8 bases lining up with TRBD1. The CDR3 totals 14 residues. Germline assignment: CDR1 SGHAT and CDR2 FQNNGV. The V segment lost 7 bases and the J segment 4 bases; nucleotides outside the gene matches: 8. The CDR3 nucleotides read TGTGCCAGCAACGACAGGGGTGGCAGAGAGACCCAGTACTTC. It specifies CASNDRGGRETQYF. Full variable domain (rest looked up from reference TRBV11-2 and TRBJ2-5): EAGVAQSPRYKIIEKRQSVAFWCNPISGHATLYWYQQILGQGPKLLIQFQNNGVVDDSQLPKDRFSAERLKGVDSTLKIQPAKLEDSAVYLCASNDRGGRETQYFGPGTRLLVL.

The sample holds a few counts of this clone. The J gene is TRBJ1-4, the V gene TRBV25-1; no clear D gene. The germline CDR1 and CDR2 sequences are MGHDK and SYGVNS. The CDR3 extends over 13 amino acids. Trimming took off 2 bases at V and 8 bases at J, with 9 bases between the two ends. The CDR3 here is CASSEPVGEKLFF. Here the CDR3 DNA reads TGTGCCAGCAGTGAACCCGTGGGGGAAAAACTGTTTTTT.

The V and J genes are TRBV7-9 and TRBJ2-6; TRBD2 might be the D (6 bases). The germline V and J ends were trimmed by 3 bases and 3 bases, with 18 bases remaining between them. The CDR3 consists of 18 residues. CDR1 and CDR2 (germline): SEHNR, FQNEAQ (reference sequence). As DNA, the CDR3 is TGTGCCAGCAGCTTCAAGGTGGGCGGGGCGAATGGGGCCAACGTCCTGACTTTC. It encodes CASSFKVGGANGANVLTF.

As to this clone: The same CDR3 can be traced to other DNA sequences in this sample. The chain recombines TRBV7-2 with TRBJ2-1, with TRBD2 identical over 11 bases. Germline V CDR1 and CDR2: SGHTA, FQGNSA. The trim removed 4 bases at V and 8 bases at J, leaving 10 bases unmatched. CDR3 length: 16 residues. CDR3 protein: CASSSIAGGADYEQFF. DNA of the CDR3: TGTGCCAGCAGCTCAATAGCGGGAGGGGCCGACTATGAGCAGTTCTTC.

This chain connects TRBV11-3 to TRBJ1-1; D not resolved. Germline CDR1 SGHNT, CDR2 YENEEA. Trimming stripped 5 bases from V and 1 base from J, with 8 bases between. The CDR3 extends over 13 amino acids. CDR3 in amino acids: CASSRSQNTEAFF. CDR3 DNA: TGTGCCAGCAGCCGCAGCCAGAACACTGAAGCTTTCTTT.

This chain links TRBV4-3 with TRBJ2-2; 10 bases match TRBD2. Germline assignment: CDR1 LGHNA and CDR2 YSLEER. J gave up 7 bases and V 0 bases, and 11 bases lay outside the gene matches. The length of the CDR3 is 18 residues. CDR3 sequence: CASSQDSRLAGGGGELFF. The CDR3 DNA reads TGCGCCAGCAGCCAAGATTCCCGATTAGCGGGAGGTGGCGGGGAGCTGTTTTTT.

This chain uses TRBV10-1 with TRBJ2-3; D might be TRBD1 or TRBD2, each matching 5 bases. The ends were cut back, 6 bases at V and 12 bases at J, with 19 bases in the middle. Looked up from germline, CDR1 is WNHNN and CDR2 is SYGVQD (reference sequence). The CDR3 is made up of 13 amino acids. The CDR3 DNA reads TGCGCCAGCAGGGGGCTAAGGCAGGGAGCCCAGTATTTT. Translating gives CASRGLRQGAQYF.

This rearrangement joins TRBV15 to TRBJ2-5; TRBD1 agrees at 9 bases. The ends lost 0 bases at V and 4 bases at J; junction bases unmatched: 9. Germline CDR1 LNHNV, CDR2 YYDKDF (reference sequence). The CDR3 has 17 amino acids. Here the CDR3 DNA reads TGTGCCACCAGCAGAGATAGGGGACAGGGAGGAGCAGAGACCCAGTACTTC. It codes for CATSRDRGQGGAETQYF.

The CDR3 loop reads CASSYTRGGYEQYF. The CDR3 coding sequence is TGTGCCAGCAGTTATACTAGGGGTGGCTACGAGCAGTACTTC. The J gene is TRBJ2-7, the V gene TRBV6-5; D could derive from TRBD1 or TRBD2 (5 bases each). Germline V gene lookup returns CDR1 MNHEY and CDR2 SVGAGI. CDR3 size: 14 residues. Trimming stripped 3 bases from V and 3 bases from J, with 12 bases between.

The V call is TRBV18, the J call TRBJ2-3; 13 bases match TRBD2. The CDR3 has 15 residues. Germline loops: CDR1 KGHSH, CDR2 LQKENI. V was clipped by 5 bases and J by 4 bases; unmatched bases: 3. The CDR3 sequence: CASSEGLAGSDTQYF. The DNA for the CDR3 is TGTGCCAGCTCAGAGGGACTAGCGGGATCAGATACGCAGTATTTT.